The next 2 T cell receptor beta chains were all read from a single sample in a study of CD8 T cells in Susac syndrome. The RNA, about 0.5 to 1 ug, was put through reverse transcription using random hexamers. TCRdb redid the calling of the immunoSEQ multiplex PCR reads with MiXCR, one entry per CDR3 protein. The sample consists of over 150,000 distinct CDR3 sequences, approximately 95% of them appearing once. Sequencing used CD4+ T cells from PBMCs. Receptor source: a human donor with multiple sclerosis.

The chain uses TRBV19 and TRBJ1-2, with TRBD1 identical over 8 bases. Germline CDR1 LNHDA, CDR2 SQIVND (reference sequence). Trimming cost V 3 bases and J 6 bases; bases outside gene matches: 6. CDR3 size: 14 residues. CDR3 nucleotides: TGTGCCAGTAGTATCCCAGCAGGGGGCGATGGCTACACCTTC. Its translation is CASSIPAGGDGYTF.

The chain is built from TRBV20-1 and TRBJ2-5; D is undetermined. CDR3 length: 12 residues. Germline CDR1 and CDR2: DFQATT and SNEGSKA (reference sequence). V lost 0 bases and J lost 5, with 7 bases in between. The CDR3 protein is CSAREGHETQYF. The CDR3 DNA reads as TGCAGTGCTAGAGAAGGTCATGAGACCCAGTACTTC.